This TCR beta chain was observed in a study of blood T cell repertoires in COVID-19. On the study more broadly: The samples span acute and convalescent COVID-19 from the United States, Italy and Spain. From T cells, B-cell-depleted T cells, or PBMCs came the material, which was cDNA or gDNA.

Each participant's cohort was designated according to participant-reported clinical history. This CDR3 has 16 amino acids. V was clipped by 6 bases and J by 9 bases; unmatched bases: 8. Germline V lookup: CDR1 ENHRY, CDR2 SYGVKD. Authors' analysis steps: How many nucleated cells were present was estimated from reference gene primer amplification. Libraries were prepared by immunoSEQ multiplex PCR; TCRdb keeps only in-frame clonotypes and omits some of them. V and J calls and clone size are as listed in that table; D and trimming were resolved from the DNA. The sample shows approximately 270,000 clones, approximately 90% of them seen only once.

The sequenced material came from PBMCs or T cells enriched from blood (not recorded which). The gene calls are TRBV10-3 and TRBJ2-1; 16 bases are shared with TRBD2. The TCR sequence derives from a woman aged 30 to 39 with acute COVID-19. In DNA form, the CDR3 reads TGTGCCATCAGGGGGACTAGCGGGAGGGGTTTGAGTGAGCAGTTCTTC. Amino acids: CAIRGTSGRGLSEQFF.